Listed here are 5 T cell receptor beta chains from one sample, sequenced in a study of blood T cells in healthy people across ages. Using a J-beta primer mix together with a sample-barcoded 5' primer, a second PCR was run for roughly 7 to 11 cycles. One entry per CDR3 protein results from TCRdb running MiXCR on the 5' RACE reads. The sample holds 1.5 million to 2 million distinct CDR3 sequences; 35% to 50% are singletons and the top ten take 20% to 25%. Input material: blood. The receptors shown here come from a human donor in good health.

This chain connects TRBV6-1 to TRBJ2-3; 11 bases line up with TRBD2. The CDR3 contains 14 residues. Germline assignment: CDR1 MNHNS and CDR2 SASEGT. Trimming at V came to 7 bases and at J to 2 bases, leaving 2 bases not matched to a gene. The CDR3 is CASKTSGDTDTQYF. CDR3 bases: TGTGCCAGCAAGACTAGCGGGGACACAGATACGCAGTATTTT.

This sequence joins TRBV5-1 and TRBJ2-1; tentative D call: TRBD2 (6 bases). This CDR3 has 15 residues. Germline V gene sequence: CDR1 SGHRS, CDR2 YFSETQ. V was pared by 4 bases and J by 7 bases, with 18 bases between. The CDR3 spells CASSIRLGPRNEQFF. In DNA, the CDR3 is TGCGCCAGCAGCATTAGACTAGGGCCTCGGAATGAGCAGTTCTTC.

This rearrangement joins TRBV12-3 or TRBV12-4 to TRBJ2-3, with a possible D match to TRBD2 (5 bases). Trimming shortened V by 3 bases and J by 6 bases, and 10 bases separated the two germline ends. The CDR3 runs 13 residues. DNA for the CDR3: TGTGCCAGCAGTTTCATAAGGAGGGATACGCAGTATTTT. It yields the protein CASSFIRRDTQYF.

This clonotype was seen a handful of times. This chain links TRBV3-1 with TRBJ2-7, with D tentatively TRBD1 (5 bases). Germline V gene sequence: CDR1 LGHDT, CDR2 YNNKEL (reference sequence). V was clipped by 0 bases and J by 3 bases, with 15 bases between them. The CDR3 covers 16 residues. The DNA of the CDR3 is TGTGCCAGCAGCCAAGAAGAAACAGGCTCTTTCTACGAGCAGTACTTC. Encoded protein: CASSQEETGSFYEQYF.

The rearrangement links TRBV7-3 to TRBJ2-7; the match to TRBD1 covers 7 bases. V was pared by 1 base and J by 5 bases, with 8 bases of the junction left unmatched. From germline, CDR1 is SGHTA and CDR2 FQGTGA. The length of the CDR3 is 15 residues. This CDR3 is CASSLSTRGIDEQYF. Here the CDR3 DNA reads TGTGCCAGCAGCTTAAGTACCAGGGGGATCGACGAGCAGTACTTC. Supplemented by reference TRBV7-3 and TRBJ2-7, the full variable domain reads GAGVSQTPSNKVTEKGKYVELRCDPISGHTALYWYRQSLGQGPEFLIYFQGTGAADDSGLPNDRFFAVRPEGSVSTLKIQRTERGDSAVYLCASSLSTRGIDEQYFGPGTRLTVT.